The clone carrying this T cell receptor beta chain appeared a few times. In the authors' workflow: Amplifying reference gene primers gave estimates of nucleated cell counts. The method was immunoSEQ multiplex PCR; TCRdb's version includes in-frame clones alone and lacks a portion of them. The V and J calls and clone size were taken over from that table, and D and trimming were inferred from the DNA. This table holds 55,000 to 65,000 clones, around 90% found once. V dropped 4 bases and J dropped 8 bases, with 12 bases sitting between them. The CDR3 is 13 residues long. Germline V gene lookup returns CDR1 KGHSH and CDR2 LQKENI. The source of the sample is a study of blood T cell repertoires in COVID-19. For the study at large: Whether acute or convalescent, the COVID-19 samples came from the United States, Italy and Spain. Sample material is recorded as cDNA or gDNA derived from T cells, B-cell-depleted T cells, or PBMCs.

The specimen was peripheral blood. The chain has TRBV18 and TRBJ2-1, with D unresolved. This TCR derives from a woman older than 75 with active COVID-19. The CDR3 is CASSLQVGHEQFF. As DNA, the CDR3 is TGTGCCAGCTCACTTCAGGTTGGGCATGAGCAGTTCTTC.